The T cell receptor beta chain under discussion was sequenced for a study of blood T cell repertoires in COVID-19 (TCRdb year 2020). Looking at the study overall: The collaborator samples originated in the United States, Italy and Spain and spanned the acute and convalescent phases of COVID-19. The prospective study material was composed of cDNA or gDNA derived from T cells, B-cell-depleted T cells, or PBMCs. Subjects who had been exposed to COVID-19, were actively infected with it, or had recovered from it provided the deeply sampled blood TCRbeta repertoires that made up the dataset. A freely available public database, intended as a resource for researchers studying the immune response to SARS-CoV-2, is where the repertoires were released. The samples were drawn from two sources: the first 160 participants of the ongoing ImmuneRACE study, and 1,200 or so subjects contributed by 6 global collaborators. The sample metadata nearly always contained a de-identified subject ID, COVID-19 status, age in years and sex. Where available, HLA class I and class II types were obtained from metadata supplied by the sample provider rather than from assay-based typing.

On the study overall, not on this receptor specifically: The amount of clinical and demographic metadata varied by source and participant and was provided uncurated.

Another Seattle source contributed samples from volunteer blood donors who had recovered from COVID-19. Each collaborating institution followed its own protocols to collect whole blood in K2EDTA tubes. For TCRbeta analysis, collaborators shipped samples as frozen whole blood, isolated PBMCs, or DNA extracted from either of those sample types. For this clone: What antigen it recognizes has not been identified. Base qualities were left out, and no much larger clone turns up one base away.

V has 4 bases trimmed and J has 6 bases trimmed; junction bases matching no gene number 8. CDR1 and CDR2 (SGHNT, YYREEE) derive from the germline V gene (reference sequence). The CDR3 contains 15 residues, cysteine and phenylalanine counted. Only the CDR3 region is kept as DNA, spanning 45 bases read in frame from base 1. TCRbeta CDR3 regions were amplified from genomic DNA by means of the immunoSEQ Assay, a bias-controlled multiplex PCR. The published analysis was carried out like this. Nucleated cell counts per sample were estimated from amplification of reference gene primers within the assay. To quantify the absolute abundance of each unique TCRbeta CDR3 rearrangement, sequence reads were collapsed and filtered. For each sample, productive Simpson clonality was calculated by taking the square root of Simpson's diversity index across productive rearrangements. In TCRdb, the immuneACCESS table is reduced to in-frame sequences with V and J assigned. These tables do not hold every clone; where another copy was compared, an unresolved V gene accounts for under half, and the others remain unexplained. V and J calls and clone size are those listed in that table; D and trimming were worked out from the DNA. The sample contains 200,000 to 250,000 clones, about 85% of them found a single time. The ten top clones hold 2.9% of the sample.

The receptor was derived from a man aged 50 to 60 who had recovered from COVID-19. The V and J genes are TRBV5-4 and TRBJ2-2; 8 middle bases align to TRBD1. Sequenced: peripheral blood. DNA sequence: TGTGCCAGCAGCCCGGGACAGGCGAGACCCGGGGAGCTGTTTTTT. It encodes CASSPGQARPGELFF.